This passage covers 12 T cell receptor beta chains from one sample sequenced in a study of metastatic and nonmetastatic thyroid tumors. Each patient came to thyroid surgery without any prior treatment (of any kind). Through MiXCR, TCRdb re-clonotyped the PCR reads. The data contain about 85,000 clones, around 9.2% of them singletons. The material sequenced was blood. The receptors come from a female donor with papillary thyroid cancer or a benign thyroid nodule (not recorded which). Some clones in this sample may be carry-over from other donors' samples.

This clone has ten or more counts. This sequence joins TRBV9 and TRBJ2-3; the D is unclear. This CDR3 is 15 amino acids long. Germline V gives CDR1 SGDLS, CDR2 YYNGEE. V lost 5 bases and J lost 2, with 15 bases in between. CDR3 nucleotides: TGTGCCAGCAGTCCCTGGACGGAGTACACAGATACGCAGTATTTT. It codes for CASSPWTEYTDTQYF.

This clone has at least ten counts. The CDR3 DNA is TGTGCCAGCAGGCTGGGACAGGGGGCAGGCGAGCAGTACTTC. Protein product: CASRLGQGAGEQYF. The chain uses TRBV12-3 or TRBV12-4 and TRBJ2-7, with 12 bases matching TRBD1. V lost 6 bases and J lost 6; bases outside the gene matches: 6. This CDR3 has 14 residues.

This clone was counted at least ten times. Different DNA sequences within this sample yield the same CDR3. This sequence joins TRBV5-1 and TRBJ1-1; D is unclear. CDR1 and CDR2 from the germline V gene are SGHRS and YFSETQ. V lost 0 bases, J lost 4 bases, and 7 bases lay in between. The CDR3 totals 13 residues. CDR3 coding DNA: TGCGCCAGCAGCTTGGGAGGGATCACTGAAGCTTTCTTT. Translating gives CASSLGGITEAFF.

This chain connects TRBV10-3 to TRBJ2-5, with TRBD2 matching 9 bases. The CDR3 has 15 amino acids. V lost 2 bases, J lost 5 bases, and 6 bases stayed unmatched. Per the germline V gene, CDR1 is ENHRY and CDR2 is SYGVKD. CDR3 sequence reads: CAISELVAGAETQYF. The DNA for the CDR3 is TGTGCCATCAGTGAGCTGGTAGCGGGGGCTGAGACCCAGTACTTC.

Details on this clone: Just one base apart from a much larger clone, this may be a read error. Within the sample, other DNA sequences also encode this same CDR3. V is TRBV6-1 and J is TRBJ2-3; 8 bases align to TRBD1. Germline CDR1 is MNHNS and CDR2 is SASEGT. The CDR3 has 15 amino acids. The CDR3 is CASNKGQGIADTQYF. The CDR3 nucleotides read TGCGCCAGCAACAAAGGACAGGGTATCGCAGATACGCAGTATTTT.

The sample holds many counts of this clone. The chain uses TRBV11-2 and TRBJ1-1; D unclear. The germline gives CDR1 SGHAT, CDR2 FQNNGV. V dropped 1 base and J dropped 5 bases, with 5 bases sitting between them. This CDR3 has 12 residues. CDR3 amino acids: CASSLGITEAFF. CDR3 nucleotides: TGTGCCAGCAGCTTAGGAATTACTGAAGCTTTCTTT.

This clone showed up many times. The chain uses TRBV5-4 and TRBJ2-7; 8 bases fit TRBD2. The V gene's germline CDR1 is SGHNT and CDR2 YYREEE (reference sequence). The CDR3 extends over 16 amino acids. Unmatched junction bases numbered 13, after V lost 4 bases and J lost 4 bases. Here the CDR3 reads CASSPTPGGAKYEQYF. Here the CDR3 DNA reads TGTGCCAGCAGCCCCACACCGGGGGGGGCTAAGTACGAGCAGTACTTC.

The table lists this clone with many counts. The chain joins TRBV10-1 to TRBJ2-7; the D gene could be TRBD1 or TRBD2 (5 bases each). The CDR3 has 16 residues. V was trimmed by 0 bases and J by 4 bases, leaving 16 bases between them. Looked up from germline, CDR1 is WNHNN and CDR2 is SYGVQD (reference sequence). The CDR3, as DNA: TGCGCCAGCAGTGAGTCGGGGGTCGGTGTGTGGTACGAGCAGTACTTC. It is translated as CASSESGVGVWYEQYF.

This clone was seen at least ten times. The CDR3 coding sequence is TGTGCCAGCAGTTCCTTGACAGGGACCACTGAAGCTTTCTTT. This gives the protein CASSSLTGTTEAFF. The J gene is TRBJ1-1, the V gene TRBV6-7; 7 nucleotides agree with TRBD1. TRBV6-7 is placed among ORFs of uncertain function. The CDR3 spans 14 residues. Trimming removed 4 bases from V and 4 bases from J; junction bases left unmatched: 6.

This clone was counted ten times or more. This chain uses TRBV19 with TRBJ2-7; TRBD1 aligns across 9 bases. CDR1 is LNHDA and CDR2 is SQIVND in the germline V gene (reference sequence). The CDR3 covers 15 residues. V lost 4 bases to trimming and J lost 3 bases; unmatched junction nucleotides: 7. In DNA, the CDR3 is TGTGCCAGTAGTACTTCCGGACAGGGGTTCTACGAGCAGTACTTC. Residues: CASSTSGQGFYEQYF.

The sample holds many counts of this clone. The V and J genes are TRBV9 and TRBJ2-7; no clear D. CDR3 size: 16 residues. V lost 3 bases and J 5 bases, leaving 21 bases between the germline ends. Looked up from germline, CDR1 is SGDLS and CDR2 is YYNGEE. CDR3 sequence (DNA): TGTGCCAGCAGCGCCCGGTGGGCGGATACTCGGAACGAGCAGTACTTC. Translation gives CASSARWADTRNEQYF. Full variable domain (rest looked up from reference TRBV9 and TRBJ2-7): DSGVTQTPKHLITATGQRVTLRCSPRSGDLSVYWYQQSLDQGLQFLIQYYNGEERAKGNILERFSAQQFPDLHSELNLSSLELGDSALYFCASSARWADTRNEQYFGPGTRLTVT.

This clone was recorded at least ten times. The chain carries TRBV28 and TRBJ1-6, with D possibly TRBD1 on 6 matching bases. Germline loops: CDR1 MDHEN, CDR2 SYDVKM. Trimming pared 3 bases from V and 6 bases from J, leaving 9 bases between. This CDR3 has 14 residues. The CDR3 region is CASSFTQGNSPLHF. CDR3 DNA sequence: TGTGCCAGCAGTTTTACACAGGGTAATTCACCCCTCCACTTT.